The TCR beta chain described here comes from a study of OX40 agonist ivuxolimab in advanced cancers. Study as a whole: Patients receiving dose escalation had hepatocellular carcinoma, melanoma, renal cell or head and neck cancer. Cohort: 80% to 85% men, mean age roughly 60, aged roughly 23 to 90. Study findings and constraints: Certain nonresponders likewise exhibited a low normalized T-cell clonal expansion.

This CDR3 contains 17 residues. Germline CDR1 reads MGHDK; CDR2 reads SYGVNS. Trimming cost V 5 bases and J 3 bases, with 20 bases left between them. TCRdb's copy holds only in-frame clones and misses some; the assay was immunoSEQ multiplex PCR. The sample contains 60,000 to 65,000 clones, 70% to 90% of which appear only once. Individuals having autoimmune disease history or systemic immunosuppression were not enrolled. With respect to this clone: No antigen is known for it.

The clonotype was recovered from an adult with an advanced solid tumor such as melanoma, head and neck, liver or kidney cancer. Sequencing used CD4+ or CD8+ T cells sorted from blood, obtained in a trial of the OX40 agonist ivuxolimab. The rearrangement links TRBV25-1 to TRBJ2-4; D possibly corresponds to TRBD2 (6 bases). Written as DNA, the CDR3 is TGTGCCAGCAGTTCTCAGGGAGGACTAAAGGTCAAAAACATTCAGTACTTC. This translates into CASSSQGGLKVKNIQYF.